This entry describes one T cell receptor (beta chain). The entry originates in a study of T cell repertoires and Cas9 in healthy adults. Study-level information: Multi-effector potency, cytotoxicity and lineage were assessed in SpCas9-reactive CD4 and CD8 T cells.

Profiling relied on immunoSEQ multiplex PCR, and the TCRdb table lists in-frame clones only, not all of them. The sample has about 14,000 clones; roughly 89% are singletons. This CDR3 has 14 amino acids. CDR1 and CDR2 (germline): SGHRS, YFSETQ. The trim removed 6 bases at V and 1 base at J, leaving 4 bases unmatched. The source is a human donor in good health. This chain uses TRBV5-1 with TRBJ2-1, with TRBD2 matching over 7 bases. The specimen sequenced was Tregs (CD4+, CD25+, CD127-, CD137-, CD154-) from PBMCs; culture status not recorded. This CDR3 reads CASKPSGSYNEQFF. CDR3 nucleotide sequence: TGCGCCAGCAAGCCTAGCGGTTCCTACAATGAGCAGTTCTTC.